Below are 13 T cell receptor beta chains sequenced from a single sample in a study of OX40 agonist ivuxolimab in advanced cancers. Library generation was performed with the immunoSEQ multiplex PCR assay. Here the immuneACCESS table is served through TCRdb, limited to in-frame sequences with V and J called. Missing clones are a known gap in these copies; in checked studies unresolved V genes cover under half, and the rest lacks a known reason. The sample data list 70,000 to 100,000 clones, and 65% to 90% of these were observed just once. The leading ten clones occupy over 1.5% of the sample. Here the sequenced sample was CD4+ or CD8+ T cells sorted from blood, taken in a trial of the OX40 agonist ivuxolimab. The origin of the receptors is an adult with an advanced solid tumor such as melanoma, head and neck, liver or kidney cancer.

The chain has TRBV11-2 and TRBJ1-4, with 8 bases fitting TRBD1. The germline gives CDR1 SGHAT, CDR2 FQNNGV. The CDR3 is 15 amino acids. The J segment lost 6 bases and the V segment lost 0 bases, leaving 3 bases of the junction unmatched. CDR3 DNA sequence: TGTGCCAGCAGCTTAGAGGCAGGGGGCTATGAAAAACTGTTTTTT. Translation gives CASSLEAGGYEKLFF.

DNA for the CDR3: TGCGCCAGCAGCTCCATTTCTAGCGGGAGCGCAGATACGCAGTATTTT. This codes for CASSSISSGSADTQYF. The V and J genes are TRBV5-1 and TRBJ2-3, with 10 bases lining up with TRBD2. Germline trimming cut 3 bases from V and 4 bases from J; bases unmatched to any gene: 8. This CDR3 is 16 amino acids long. Germline-derived CDR1 and CDR2 are SGHRS and YFSETQ.

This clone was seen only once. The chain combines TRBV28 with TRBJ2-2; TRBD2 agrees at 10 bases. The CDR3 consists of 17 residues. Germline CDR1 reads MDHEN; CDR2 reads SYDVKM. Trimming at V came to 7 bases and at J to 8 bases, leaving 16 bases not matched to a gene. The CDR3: CASTRGGLAGVRGELFF. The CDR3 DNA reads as TGTGCCAGCACCCGGGGAGGGCTAGCGGGAGTTCGGGGGGAGCTGTTTTTT.

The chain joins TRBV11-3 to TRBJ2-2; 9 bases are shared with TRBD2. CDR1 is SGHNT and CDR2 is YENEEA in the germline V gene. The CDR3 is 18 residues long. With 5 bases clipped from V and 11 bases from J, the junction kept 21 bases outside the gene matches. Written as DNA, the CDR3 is TGTGCCAGCAGCGCCAGATCCGGGACTAGCATGCCCCGCCCCGAGCTGTTTTTT. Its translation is CASSARSGTSMPRPELFF.

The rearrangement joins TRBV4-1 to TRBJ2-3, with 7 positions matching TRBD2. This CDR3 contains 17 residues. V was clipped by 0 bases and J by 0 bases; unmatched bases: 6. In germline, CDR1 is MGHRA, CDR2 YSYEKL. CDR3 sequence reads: CASSQDRGSGSTDTQYF. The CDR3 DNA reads TGCGCCAGCAGCCAAGATCGGGGTAGCGGGAGCACAGATACGCAGTATTTT.

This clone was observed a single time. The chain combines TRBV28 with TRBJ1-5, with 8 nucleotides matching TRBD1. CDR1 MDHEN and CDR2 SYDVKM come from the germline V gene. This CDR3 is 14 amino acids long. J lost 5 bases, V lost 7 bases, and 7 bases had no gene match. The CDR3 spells CASTSDRDYQPQHF. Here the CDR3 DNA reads TGTGCCAGCACCTCGGACAGGGATTATCAGCCCCAGCATTTT.

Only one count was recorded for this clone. Written as DNA, the CDR3 is TGTGCCAGCAGCTTAGACCGGACAGGGGGAACAGATACGCAGTATTTT. This sequence encodes CASSLDRTGGTDTQYF. The rearrangement uses TRBV11-2 and TRBJ2-3, with 10 bases that match TRBD1. V was pared by 0 bases and J by 3 bases, with 3 bases of the junction left unmatched. The CDR3 spans 16 residues. In germline, CDR1 is SGHAT, CDR2 FQNNGV.

The CDR3, as DNA: TGTGCCAGCAGCCAACAGACAGGTGGCGGCTACACCTTC. The encoded protein is CASSQQTGGGYTF. This chain connects TRBV14 to TRBJ1-2; a possible D gene is TRBD1 (6 bases). Between the trimmed V and J ends, which lost 2 bases and 8 bases, there was a span of 12 bases. The CDR3 is made up of 13 amino acids. CDR1 SGHDN and CDR2 FVKESK come from the germline V gene.

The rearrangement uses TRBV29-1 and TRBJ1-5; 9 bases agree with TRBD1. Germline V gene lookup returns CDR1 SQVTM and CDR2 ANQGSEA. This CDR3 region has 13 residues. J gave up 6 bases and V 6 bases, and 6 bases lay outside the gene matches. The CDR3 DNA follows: TGCAGCGTAGGACAGGGGCCGGGTCAGCCCCAGCATTTT. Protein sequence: CSVGQGPGQPQHF.

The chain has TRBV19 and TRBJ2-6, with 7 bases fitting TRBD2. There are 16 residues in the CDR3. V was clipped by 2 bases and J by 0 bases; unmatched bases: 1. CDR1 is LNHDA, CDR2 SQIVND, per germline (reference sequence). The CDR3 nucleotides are TGTGCCAGTAGTATATGGGGGGGCTCTGGGGCCAACGTCCTGACTTTC. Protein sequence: CASSIWGGSGANVLTF.

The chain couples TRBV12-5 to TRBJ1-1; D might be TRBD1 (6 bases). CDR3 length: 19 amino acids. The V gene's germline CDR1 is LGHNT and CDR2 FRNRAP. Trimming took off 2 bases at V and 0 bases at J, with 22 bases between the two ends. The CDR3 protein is CASGLSFATGTHMNTEAFF. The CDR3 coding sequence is TGTGCTAGTGGTTTGAGCTTCGCGACCGGGACACACATGAACACTGAAGCTTTCTTT.

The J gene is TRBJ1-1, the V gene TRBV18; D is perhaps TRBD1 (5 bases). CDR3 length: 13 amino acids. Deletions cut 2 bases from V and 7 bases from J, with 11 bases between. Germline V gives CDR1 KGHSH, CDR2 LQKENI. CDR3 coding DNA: TGTGCCAGCTCACCATGGGCAGGACATGAAGCTTTCTTT. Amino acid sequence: CASSPWAGHEAFF.

The CDR3 spells CASSAGTGQGDGELFF. The CDR3 region has the DNA TGTGCCAGCAGCGCCGGGACAGGGCAAGGGGACGGGGAGCTGTTTTTT. The rearrangement uses TRBV11-3 and TRBJ2-2, with 9 bases fitting TRBD1. The V gene end was trimmed by 5 bases and the J gene end by 7 bases; junction bases not matched to a gene: 11. The CDR3 covers 16 residues. Per germline, CDR1 SGHNT and CDR2 YENEEA. Complete variable domain (other parts from reference TRBV11-3 and TRBJ2-2): EAGVVQSPRYKIIEKKQPVAFWCNPISGHNTLYWYLQNLGQGPELLIRYENEEAVDDSQLPKDRFSAERLKGVDSTLKIQPAELGDSAVYLCASSAGTGQGDGELFFGEGSRLTVL.